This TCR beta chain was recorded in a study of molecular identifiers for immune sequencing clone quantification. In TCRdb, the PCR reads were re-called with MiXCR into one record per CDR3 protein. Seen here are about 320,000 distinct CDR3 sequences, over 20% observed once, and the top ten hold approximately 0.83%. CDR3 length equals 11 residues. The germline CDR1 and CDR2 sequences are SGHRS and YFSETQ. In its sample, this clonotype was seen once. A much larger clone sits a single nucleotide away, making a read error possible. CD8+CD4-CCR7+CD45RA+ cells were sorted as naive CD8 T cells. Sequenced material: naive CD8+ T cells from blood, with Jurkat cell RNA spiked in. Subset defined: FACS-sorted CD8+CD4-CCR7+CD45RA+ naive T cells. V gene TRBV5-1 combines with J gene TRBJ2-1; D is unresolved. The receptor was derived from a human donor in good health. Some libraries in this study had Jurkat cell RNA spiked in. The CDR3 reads CASSAQNEQSF. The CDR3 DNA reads TGCGCCAGCAGCGCCCAGAATGAGCAGTCCTTC.